This T cell receptor beta chain was recovered during a study of shared clonotypes between healthy human individuals (dated by TCRdb to the early 2020s). About the study as a whole: The cohort comprised a couple of women and a few men aged 18 to 49 years. Libraries were prepared and TCR repertoires were sequenced by different laboratories using diverse techniques, in order to increase sequencing depth and limit assay-specific biases. For each donor, CD4 naive and CD4 memory were each run on three plates, CD8 naive on two plates, and CD8 memory on one plate. To estimate repertoire size and how much clonotype sharing occurs between individuals, the study deeply sequenced the blood TCR repertoires of several healthy adults. Between about 0.8 and 8.9 billion PBMCs per donor were obtained by leukapheresis. The investigation overall reported the following: The small number of donors limited the genetic and exposure-history diversity represented. Sampling was restricted to blood, and TCR repertoires in tissues likely differ from the TCR repertoires found in blood. Even with the large sequencing depth, rarefaction of the sorted-subset datasets indicated that sequencing was incomplete. Compared with non-shared clonotypes, clonotypes shared by all four sorted-subset donors had higher generation probabilities. Pairwise subsampling led to the expectation that sequencing depth would affect the degree of clonotype sharing among donors. Naive subsets generally had larger estimated clonotype richness than memory subsets. When a handful of donors were compared, the shared fraction of clonotypes was approximately 5% for naive CD4, less than 4% for naive CD8, 2% to 2.5% for memory CD4, and less than 0.5% for memory CD8.

Using the deep immunoSEQ assay, multiplex PCR amplified TCR CDR3 regions from genomic DNA. Extracted genomic DNA from each cell subset was spread evenly across all wells of several immunoSEQ 96-well plates, with each plate serving as a replicate. For sorted subsets, each replicate PCR was loaded with around 200 ng genomic DNA, equivalent to 30,000 or so T cell genomes. Purified libraries were measured with a Qubit 3.0 fluorometer, size-checked on a Bioanalyzer 2100, and measured again with the KAPA Library Quantification kit. Every immunoSEQ 96-well plate was sequenced on a dedicated single-read 150-cycle Illumina NextSeq 550 flow cell. The source study handled its data this way. Because only junctional sequences without quality scores were contained in the immunoSEQ output, filtering matching that applied to full-length reads could not be performed. To assign V/J genes and CDR3, sequences were annotated using PyIR, a Python wrapper for IgBLAST v1.9, with IMGT germline references. Any read was removed if the V/J assignment was weak (E-value above 1e-6), the CDR3 was missing, or the read contained stop codons, out-of-frame junctions, or ambiguous translated residues. V3J clonotypes were defined as sequences sharing an identical inferred V gene, J gene, and CDR3 amino acid sequence. Percentage overlap between repertoires was calculated by dividing the number of shared unique clonotypes by the size of the smaller repertoire. Three approaches were used to assess repertoire richness: RTK rarefaction, the Chao1 estimator, and Recon v2.1 estimates of unobserved clonotypes. Generation probabilities were computed with OLGA for all TCRbeta clonotypes obtained by the gDNA method from a handful of donors. TCRdb retrieved this table from immuneACCESS and kept in-frame rearrangements only. Not all clones are present; in checked studies, unresolved V genes account for under half, and no reason is known for the remainder. For V, J and clone size, that table is used; D and trimming come from the DNA. The table for this sample lists 1.4 million or so clones; around 98.5% of them were counted only once. The ten largest clones add up to approximately 0.4% of the sample.

V has 5 bases trimmed and J has 7 bases trimmed; junction bases matching no gene number 8. CDR3 length: 17 amino acids, cysteine to phenylalanine. Only the CDR3 part of the read is kept: 51 bases, read in frame from the first base. CDR1 is given as SGHTA and CDR2 as FQGNSA, both from the germline V gene. In regard to this clone: There is no known antigen for this receptor. Base qualities are not provided; no much larger clone lies one nucleotide away.

Donors were healthy HIV-negative adults with no recently reported acute infections or vaccinations. All donors were Caucasian adults living in Nashville, Tennessee, USA. CD4+ T cells were enriched by magnetic negative selection, after which naive cells were positively selected on CD45RA and the negative fraction was taken as the memory subset. Blood was collected by leukapheresis, and PBMCs were isolated by Ficoll-Histopaque density gradient centrifugation and then cryopreserved in liquid nitrogen vapor phase. Purity and quantity of every magnetically sorted T cell population were checked by analytical flow cytometry. Genomic DNA was isolated from each sorted fraction and quantified by UV absorbance on a Nanodrop 2000c.

The clonotype comes from a young man in good health. The sequenced sample consisted of naive CD4+ T cells sorted from blood. Per the publication, the cell subset or site label means: CD45RA+ positively selected. The sequence links TRBV7-2 to TRBJ2-1, and 16 bases in between align with TRBD2. CDR3 reads: CASSVGTSGRALNEQFF. Here is the DNA: TGTGCCAGCAGCGTCGGGACTAGCGGGAGGGCCTTGAATGAGCAGTTCTTC. Joined to the reference TRBV7-2 and TRBJ2-1 proteins, this CDR3 gives the full variable domain: GAGVSQSPSNKVTEKGKDVELRCDPISGHTALYWYRQSLGQGLEFLIYFQGNSAPDKSGLPSDRFSAERTGGSVSTLTIQRTQQEDSAVYLCASSVGTSGRALNEQFFGPGTRLTVL.